This T cell receptor (beta chain) comes out of a study of Ad26.COV2.S vaccination and SARS-CoV-2 variants. In the study overall: The trial was COV1001 and the donor's arm was Ad26.COV2.S. Each vaccinee took Ad26.COV2.S intramuscularly, once or twice 56 days apart.

Repertoires were generated with immunoSEQ multiplex PCR, while TCRdb's copy carries only in-frame clones and drops some. The sample lists approximately 350,000 clones; 83% were seen once. Treatment: some 20 received Ad26.COV2.S at low or high dose, single or two shots; several received placebo; per-sample allocation not given. At day 63 after the first vaccine or placebo injection, samples were drawn. This person who donated was an adult of 18-55 years in Boston. Germline V CDR1 and CDR2: SGHRS, YFSETQ. V was shortened by 3 bases and J by 0 bases, with 6 bases between the two germline ends. CDR3 length equals 13 residues.

The sequencing here drew on peripheral blood, taken in a trial of Ad26.COV2.S vaccine versus placebo. This sequence originates from a person between 18 and 60 years old who received the Ad26.COV2.S COVID-19 vaccine or a placebo. The rearrangement uses TRBV5-1 and TRBJ1-2, with D unresolved. The DNA for the CDR3 is TGCGCCAGCAGCTCGACTCCTAACTATGGCTACACCTTC. Translating it yields CASSSTPNYGYTF. The full variable domain, its missing parts supplied by reference TRBV5-1 and TRBJ1-2, is KAGVTQTPRYLIKTRGQQVTLSCSPISGHRSVSWYQQTPGQGLQFLFEYFSETQRNKGNFPGRFSGRQFSNSRSEMNVSTLELGDSALYLCASSSTPNYGYTFGSGTRLTVV.